The clone carrying this T cell receptor beta chain was seen more than once but under ten times. Looked up from germline, CDR1 is MRHNA and CDR2 is SNTAGT. This CDR3 has 14 amino acids. V was trimmed by 7 bases and J by 4 bases, leaving 16 bases between them. This sample was included in a study of technical replicates of blood from several donors. Only in-frame clones appear in the TCRdb table, and some are missing; sequencing was by immunoSEQ multiplex PCR. Among approximately 81,000 clones listed, approximately 80% were seen once. The sequencing input was PBMCs. This chain connects TRBV6-4 to TRBJ1-1; unclear D gene. The clonotype was recovered from a human donor in good health. Some clones in this sample may be carry-over from other donors' samples. The CDR3 DNA reads as TGTGCCAGCAAACCCGCTGGGGAGTTCACTGAAGCTTTCTTT. Protein: CASKPAGEFTEAFF.